Listed below are T cell receptor beta chains from one sample, sequenced in a study of T cell responses to AZD1222 COVID-19 vaccine. TCRdb's table, derived via immunoSEQ multiplex PCR, lists solely in-frame clones and lacks some. This table has 95,000 to 110,000 clones, 90% appearing once. Material: peripheral blood, obtained on day 0 of AZD1222 vaccination. These TCRs come from an adult in good health. The conserved cysteine and the conserved F or W are not part of the CDR3 here.

j_gene: TRBJ1-4; v_gene: TRBV15; CDR3aa: ATSRGSGAEKLF
j_gene: TRBJ1-6; v_gene: TRBV5-4; CDR3aa: ASQDWGVSPLH
j_gene: TRBJ2-6; v_gene: TRBV5-5; CDR3aa: ASSLISPGAGANVLT
j_gene: TRBJ1-6; v_gene: TRBV9; CDR3aa: ASSFKTNSPLH
j_gene: TRBJ1-2; v_gene: TRBV5-1; CDR3aa: ASSPGTGLLGYGYT
j_gene: TRBJ2-6; v_gene: TRBV7-2; CDR3aa: ASSSYRASGANVLT
j_gene: TRBJ1-6; v_gene: TRBV5-4; CDR3aa: ASSYRHGGNWKSPLH
j_gene: TRBJ1-1; v_gene: TRBV2; CDR3aa: ASRTRGWQIMNTEAF
j_gene: TRBJ2-7; v_gene: TRBV5-5; CDR3aa: ASSLLGAGSNEQY
j_gene: TRBJ1-2; v_gene: TRBV7-2; CDR3aa: ASSLEGTQGRGYT
j_gene: TRBJ1-6; v_gene: TRBV7-9; CDR3aa: ASSLMGGSPLH
j_gene: TRBJ2-5; v_gene: TRBV29-1; CDR3aa: SVGQDQETQY
j_gene: TRBJ1-2; v_gene: TRBV6-2/TRBV6-3; CDR3aa: ASSDQNGRNYGYT
j_gene: TRBJ1-2; v_gene: TRBV2; CDR3aa: ASSVGREAYGYT
j_gene: TRBJ2-5; v_gene: TRBV19; CDR3aa: ASSRLPGQGGETQY